The TCR beta chain under discussion was sequenced for a study of cytomegalovirus exposure and HLA in healthy donors. About this clone: Antigen: not known.

Study-wide results and caveats: It was reported that the classifier diagnosed cytomegalovirus status with high specificity and sensitivity in both the original and validation cohorts. Analysis was carried out at a later point, and it linked a missense DCLRE1C variant to TCR beta V- and J-gene trimming.

The PCR was carried out with 60 Vbeta primers and 13 Jbeta primers. Original analysis: In a later analysis, of approximately 81 million unique beta chains, about 10 million appeared in at least two donors. Only in-frame clones appear in the TCRdb table, and some are missing; sequencing was by immunoSEQ multiplex PCR. V and J calls plus clone size are reproduced from that table; the DNA served to infer D and trimming. In the table there are roughly 180,000 clones, approximately 73% of which are singletons. Per germline, CDR1 SGHNT and CDR2 YYREEE (reference sequence). This CDR3 region has 14 residues. V lost 0 bases to trimming and J lost 4 bases, with 9 bases between them.

The chain is built from TRBV5-4 and TRBJ2-3; no definite D call. The source of this sequence is a woman aged 25 to 39 in good health and CMV-seropositive. Source material: PBMCs. The CDR3 is CASSLAKKADTQYF. The CDR3 DNA reads TGTGCCAGCAGCTTGGCTAAAAAAGCAGATACGCAGTATTTT.